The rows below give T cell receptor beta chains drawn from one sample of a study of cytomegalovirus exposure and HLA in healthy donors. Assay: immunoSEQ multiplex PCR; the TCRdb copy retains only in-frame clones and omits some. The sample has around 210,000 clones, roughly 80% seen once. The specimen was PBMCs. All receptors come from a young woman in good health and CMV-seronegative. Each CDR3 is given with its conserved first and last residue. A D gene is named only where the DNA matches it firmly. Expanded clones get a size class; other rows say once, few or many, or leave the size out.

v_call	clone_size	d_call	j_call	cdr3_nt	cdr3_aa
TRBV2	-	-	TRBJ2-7	TGTGCCAGCAGTCTACTCTCCTCCTACGAGCAGTACTTC	CASSLLSSYEQYF
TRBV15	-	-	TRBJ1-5	TGTGCCACCAGCAGAGTTTTAGGGGGTAATCAGCCCCAGCATTTT	CATSRVLGGNQPQHF
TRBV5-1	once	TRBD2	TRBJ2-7	TGCGCCAGCAGCCACGGACTAGCCGCCTACGAGCAGTACTTC	CASSHGLAAYEQYF
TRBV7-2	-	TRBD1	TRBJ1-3	TGTGCCAGCAGCTTACGACAGGGTAGAAACACCATATATTTT	CASSLRQGRNTIYF
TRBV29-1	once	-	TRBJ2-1	TGCAGCGTTCGGGTTCGAGACGTCCGAGGACTATCATGGGGTGAGCAGTTCTTC	CSVRVRDVRGLSWGEQFF
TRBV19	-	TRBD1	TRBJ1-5	TGTGCCAGTAGTACCGGGACAGGGGGTAATCAGCCCCAGCATTTT	CASSTGTGGNQPQHF
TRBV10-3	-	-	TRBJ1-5	TGTGCCATCAGTGAGTCTGGCCGATACAATCAGCCCCAGCATTTT	CAISESGRYNQPQHF
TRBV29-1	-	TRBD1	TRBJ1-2	TGCAGCGTTTACGCGGGACAGGGGGAAAGTGGCTACACCTTC	CSVYAGQGESGYTF
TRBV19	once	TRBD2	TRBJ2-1	TGTGCCAGTAGGGGACAGGGACTAGCGGGGGGAAGGAACTACAATGAGCAGTTCTTC	CASRGQGLAGGRNYNEQFF
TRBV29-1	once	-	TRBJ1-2	TGCAGCGTTGGGACTGTAGGCTACACCTTC	CSVGTVGYTF
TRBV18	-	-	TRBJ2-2	TGTGCCAGCTCACTCCCCACAGGGTCGAACACCGGGGAGCTGTTTTTT	CASSLPTGSNTGELFF
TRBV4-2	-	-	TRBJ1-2	TGTGCCAGCAGCCAGCCAGACAGCCTGCTCTATGGCTACACCTTC	CASSQPDSLLYGYTF
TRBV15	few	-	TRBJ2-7	TGTGCCACTCAAGTCGCCGGGACACCAGACTACGAGCAGTACTTC	CATQVAGTPDYEQYF
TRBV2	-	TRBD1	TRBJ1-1	TGTGCCAGCAGTGATGGGCCAGGGGGTGTGAACACTGAAGCTTTCTTT	CASSDGPGGVNTEAFF
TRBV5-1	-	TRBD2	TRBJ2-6	TGCGCCAGCAGCTTGGCATTAGCGGGGGGTCTGGCCAACGTCCTGACTTTC	CASSLALAGGLANVLTF
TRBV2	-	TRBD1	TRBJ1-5	TGTGCCAGCAGTGAAGAATCCCTTGGGCGGGACAGGGGGGGAAATAGCAATCAGCCCCAGCATTTT	CASSEESLGRDRGGNSNQPQHF
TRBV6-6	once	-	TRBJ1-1	TGTGCCAGCAGGGTTGCGGACACTGAAGCTTTCTTT	CASRVADTEAFF
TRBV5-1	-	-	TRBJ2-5	TGCGCCAGCAGCTTGGGCCTAAGCGGACAGCAGGGATCCTACTTC	CASSLGLSGQQGSYF
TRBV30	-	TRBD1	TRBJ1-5	TGTGCCTGGGGAGGGGGCAGTCAGCCCCAGCATTTT	CAWGGGSQPQHF
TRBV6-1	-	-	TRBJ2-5	TGTGCCAGCAGTGAAGCGCACCGCAGTCAAGAGACCCAGTACTTC	CASSEAHRSQETQYF
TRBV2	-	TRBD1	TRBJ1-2	TGTGCCAGCAGTACAGGGGACCTCTATGGCTACACCTTC	CASSTGDLYGYTF
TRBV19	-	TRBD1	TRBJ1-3	TGTGCCAGTAGCCCACAGGGGACTGGAAACACCATATATTTT	CASSPQGTGNTIYF
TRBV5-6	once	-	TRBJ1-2	-	CASSLFGFGSNYGYPF
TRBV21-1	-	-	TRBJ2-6	TGTGCCAGCAGCAGCGGGGCCAGGGATGTTGGTGGGGCCAACGTCCTGACTTTC	CASSSGARDVGGANVLTF
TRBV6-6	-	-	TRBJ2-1	TGTGCCAGTACCGGTAGCGGCCTTTACAATGAGCAGTTCTTC	CASTGSGLYNEQFF
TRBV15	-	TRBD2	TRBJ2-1	TGTGCCACCAGCCCCGGGACTAGCGCATACAATGAGCAGTTCTTC	CATSPGTSAYNEQFF
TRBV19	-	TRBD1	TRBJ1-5	TGTGCCAGTAGTATATATGTAGGGACAGACAATCAGCCCCAGCATTTT	CASSIYVGTDNQPQHF
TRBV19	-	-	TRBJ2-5	TGTGCCAGTAGTATAGCACCGACAAAAAAAGAGACCCAGTACTTC	CASSIAPTKKETQYF
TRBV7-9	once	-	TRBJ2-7	TGTTCCAGCAGCTCGACGACAGGCCGCGCCTACGAGCAGTACTTC	CSSSSTTGRAYEQYF
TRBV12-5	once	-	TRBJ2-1	TGTGCTAGTGGTTTTGGAGGAAAAGATATTCTAACCTACAATGAGCAGTTCTTC	CASGFGGKDILTYNEQFF
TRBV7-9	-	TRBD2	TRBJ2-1	TGTTCCAGCAGCCTCCGTAGCGGGAGTACGAATGAGCAGTTCTTC	CSSSLRSGSTNEQFF
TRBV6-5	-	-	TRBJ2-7	TGTGCCAGCGGTACAGACTACGAGCAGTACTTC	CASGTDYEQYF
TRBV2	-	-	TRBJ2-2	TGTGCCAGCAGTGAACAGGGAAGTAGGAACACCGGGGAGCTGTTTTTT	CASSEQGSRNTGELFF
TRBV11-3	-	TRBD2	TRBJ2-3	TGTGCCAGCAGCCGCGGACTAACTAGCGATCACACAGATACGCAGTATTTT	CASSRGLTSDHTDTQYF
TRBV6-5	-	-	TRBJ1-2	TGTGCCAGCAGGAGGACGGGAGCTGACTATGGCTACCCCTTC	CASRRTGADYGYPF
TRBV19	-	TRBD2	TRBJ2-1	TGTGCCAGTAGATTGGAGGGGCGGGAGGGCCGCGGGGAGCAGTTCTTC	CASRLEGREGRGEQFF
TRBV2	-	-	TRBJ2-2	TGTGCCAGCACGACTCACGACACCGGGGAGCTGTTTTTT	CASTTHDTGELFF
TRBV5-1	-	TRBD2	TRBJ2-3	TGCGCCAGCAGCTTGGTTGCGGGGGATAAGACAGATACGCAGTATTTT	CASSLVAGDKTDTQYF
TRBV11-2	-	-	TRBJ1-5	TGTGCCAGCAGCATGACACCCGAGCAGCCCCAGCATTTT	CASSMTPEQPQHF
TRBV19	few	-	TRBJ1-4	TGTGCCAGTAGTATGAGAATAATCGGTGAAAAACTGTTTTTT	CASSMRIIGEKLFF
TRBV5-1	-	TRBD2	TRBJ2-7	TGCGCCAGCAGCTTGAATAGCGGGGAGAGGGTTTACGAGCAGTACTTC	CASSLNSGERVYEQYF
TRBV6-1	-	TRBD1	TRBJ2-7	TGTGCCAGCAGGCAAGATGACAGGGGTTTCTACCAGCAGTACTTC	CASRQDDRGFYQQYF
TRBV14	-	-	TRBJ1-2	TGTGCCAGCAGTAGGGGAGGGGACTATGGCTACCCCTTC	CASSRGGDYGYPF
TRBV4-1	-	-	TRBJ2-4	TGCGCCAGCAGCCAAGTTATAGGAGGGCTGGCCAAAAACATTCAGTACTTC	CASSQVIGGLAKNIQYF
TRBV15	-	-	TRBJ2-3	TGTGCCACCAGCCCGCGAGACACAAAACGGGGAGATACGCAGTATTTT	CATSPRDTKRGDTQYF
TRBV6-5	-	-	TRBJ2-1	TGTGCCAGCAGTTACAACAAGGGGGCCTACAATGAGCAGTTCTTC	CASSYNKGAYNEQFF
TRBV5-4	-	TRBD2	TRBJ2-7	TGTGCCAGCAGCGGCGGACTAGCGGGACAATACGAGCAGTACTTC	CASSGGLAGQYEQYF
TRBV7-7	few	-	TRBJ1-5	TGTGCTAGCAGCACGGGTCTTAATCAGCCCCAGCATTTT	CASSTGLNQPQHF
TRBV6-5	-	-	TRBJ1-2	TGTGCCAGCAGTTACTCCCAAAACTATGGCTACACCTTC	CASSYSQNYGYTF
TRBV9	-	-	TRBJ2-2	TGTGCCAGTCAGACAGAGAACACCGGGGAGCTGTTTTTT	CASQTENTGELFF
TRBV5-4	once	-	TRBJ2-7	TGTGCCAGCAGTTCTAGAGGCTACGAGCAGTACTTC	CASSSRGYEQYF
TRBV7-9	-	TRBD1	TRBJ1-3	TGTGCCAGCAGCATTGCAGGGGGACCTTCTGGAAACACCATATATTTT	CASSIAGGPSGNTIYF
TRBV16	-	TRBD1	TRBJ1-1	TGTGCCAGCAGCCATAGACAGGGGACCGCTGAAGCTTTCTTT	CASSHRQGTAEAFF
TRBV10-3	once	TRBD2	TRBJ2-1	TGTGCCATCAGTGAGTTGCTAGCGGGGGATGAGCAGTTCTTC	CAISELLAGDEQFF
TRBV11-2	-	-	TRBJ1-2	TGTGCCAGCAGCTTAGTATCCAGGGGCCTTAACTATGGCTACCCCTTC	CASSLVSRGLNYGYPF
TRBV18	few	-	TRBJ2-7	TGTGCCAGCTCACCACCAACAGCAAAGTACGAGCAGTACTTC	CASSPPTAKYEQYF
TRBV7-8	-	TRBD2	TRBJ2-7	TGTGCCAGCAGCTTAGCGCGGGGGGGCGTAAGGGTCGTTTTC	CASSLARGGVRVVF